What follows are 5 T cell receptor beta chains derived from one specimen sequenced in a study of human T cells and chemical hapten exposure. TCRdb reprocessed the RACE reads via MiXCR and lists one record per CDR3 protein. The sample has some 200,000 distinct CDR3 sequences, approximately 31% seen once. Time point in this sample: pre-sensitization, week 0. Treatment reported: therapeutic diphenylcyclopropenone sensitization with weekly scalp DPC. Here the sequenced sample was whole blood, taken in connection with sensitization to the hapten diphenylcyclopropenone (DPC). The origin of the receptors is a woman aged 25 to 39 with alopecia areata. Some clones in this sample may be carry-over from other donors' samples.

This sequence joins TRBV6-2 or TRBV6-3 and TRBJ2-3; 9 bases are a match to TRBD2. Trimming removed 0 bases from V and 0 bases from J; junction bases left unmatched: 4. The germline CDR1 and CDR2 sequences are MNHEY and SVGEGT. CDR3 length: 17 residues. In nucleotides, the CDR3 is TGTGCCAGCAGTTACTCGTGGCTAGCGGGGAGCACAGATACGCAGTATTTT. As protein: CASSYSWLAGSTDTQYF.

The rearrangement uses TRBV18 and TRBJ1-1; perhaps TRBD1 as D (5 bases). This CDR3 has 13 amino acids. Germline V CDR1 and CDR2: KGHSH, LQKENI. V shed 2 bases and J shed 4 bases, with 8 bases lying between them. CDR3: CASSPRDSTEAFF. Here the CDR3 DNA reads TGTGCCAGCTCACCAAGAGACAGCACTGAAGCTTTCTTT.

The rearrangement uses TRBV7-8 and TRBJ2-2, with TRBD2 matching over 12 bases. The germline V gene encodes CDR1 SGHVS and CDR2 FQNEAQ. The ends lost 5 bases at V and 5 bases at J; junction bases unmatched: 6. The CDR3 is 16 amino acids. CDR3 residues: CASSTLAGGRTGELFF. In DNA, the CDR3 is TGTGCCAGCAGCACCCTAGCGGGGGGGCGGACCGGGGAGCTGTTTTTT.

The sample holds a few counts of this clonotype. V and J are TRBV27 and TRBJ1-6, with D perhaps matching TRBD1 (6 bases). Germline CDR1 is MNHEY and CDR2 is SMNVEV (reference sequence). CDR3 size: 14 residues. Trimming left V 3 bases short and J 9 bases short, with 12 bases between. In nucleotides, the CDR3 is TGTGCCAGCAGTTTTAGAGGGGGTGGTTCACCCCTCCACTTT. The encoded protein is CASSFRGGGSPLHF.

The chain's CDR3 is CASRTGGMGEKLFF. The CDR3 DNA reads TGTGCCAGTCGAACGGGAGGGATGGGTGAAAAACTGTTTTTT. V gene TRBV6-6 combines with J gene TRBJ1-4; D not resolved. The CDR3 covers 14 residues. Germline CDR1 and CDR2: MNHNY and SVGAGI (reference sequence). Trimming pared 9 bases from V and 7 bases from J, leaving 18 bases between.